These 16 T cell receptor beta chains were all obtained from the same sample, sequenced in a study of blood T cell repertoires in COVID-19. Here immunoSEQ multiplex PCR was the method, and the copy in TCRdb shows in-frame clones only, minus some. The table lists approximately 62,000 clones, over 60% of them singletons. The sample consisted of peripheral blood. The receptors stem from a woman aged 45 to 65 with active or convalescent COVID-19.

A single count supports this clone. This rearrangement joins TRBV2 to TRBJ2-7; 7 nucleotides align to TRBD2. The germline V gene has CDR1 SNHLY and CDR2 FYNNEI. Unmatched junction bases numbered 9, after V lost 6 bases and J lost 7 bases. The CDR3 covers 13 residues. For the CDR3, the DNA is TGTGCCAGCAGCACTAGCGCCTTGGGGGAGCAGTACTTC. Amino acid sequence: CASSTSALGEQYF.

The chain couples TRBV5-6 to TRBJ2-3; 14 bases map to TRBD2. The CDR3 spans 17 residues. V gave up 1 base and J gave up 0 bases; unmatched junction bases: 1. Germline V gene lookup returns CDR1 SGHDT and CDR2 YYEEEE. In DNA form, the CDR3 reads TGTGCCAGCAGCTTGCGACTAGCGGGAGGGAGCACAGATACGCAGTATTTT. The encoded protein is CASSLRLAGGSTDTQYF.

The V and J genes are TRBV30 and TRBJ1-1, with 7 bases lining up with TRBD1. CDR1 is GTSNPN, CDR2 SVGIG, per germline (reference sequence). The CDR3 covers 13 residues. The trim removed 7 bases at V and 1 base at J, leaving 6 bases unmatched. The DNA for the CDR3 is TGTGCCTCCGGACAGGTGTGGAACACTGAAGCTTTCTTT. This encodes CASGQVWNTEAFF.

The CDR3 nucleotides are TGTGCCAGCAGCAAATGTGCAACAGGGGGCATAGATGGCTACACCTTC. Translated, it gives CASSKCATGGIDGYTF. The gene calls are TRBV21-1 and TRBJ1-2; the table's D call TRBD1 went unverified against the DNA. TRBV21-1 is shown as a pseudogene. The CDR3 is 16 amino acids.

The chain employs TRBV6-5 and TRBJ2-7; 7 bases line up with TRBD2. The germline gives CDR1 MNHEY, CDR2 SVGAGI. The trim removed 6 bases at V and 2 bases at J, leaving 7 bases unmatched. This CDR3 region has 14 residues. The CDR3 coding sequence is TGTGCCAGCAGCAGGGACGGGGGGACCTACGAGCAGTACTTC. Translation: CASSRDGGTYEQYF.

This chain links TRBV9 with TRBJ1-1; tentatively, D is TRBD1 (6 bases). Trimming cost V 0 bases and J 5 bases, with 14 bases left between them. Looked up from germline, CDR1 is SGDLS and CDR2 is YYNGEE. This CDR3 contains 15 residues. CDR3: CASSVDQGHITEAFF. For the CDR3, the DNA is TGTGCCAGCAGCGTAGATCAGGGGCATATAACTGAAGCTTTCTTT. Variable domain in full (rest from reference TRBV9 and TRBJ1-1): DSGVTQTPKHLITATGQRVTLRCSPRSGDLSVYWYQQSLDQGLQFLIQYYNGEERAKGNILERFSAQQFPDLHSELNLSSLELGDSALYFCASSVDQGHITEAFFGQGTRLTVV.

The rearrangement links TRBV6-6 to TRBJ2-5, with 8 bases matching TRBD1. The CDR3 sequence is 14 residues long. V was pared by 9 bases and J by 4 bases, with 10 bases of the junction left unmatched. Germline CDR1 is MNHNY and CDR2 is SVGAGI (reference sequence). The CDR3 spells CASREGQGRETQYF. The DNA of the CDR3 is TGTGCCAGTCGCGAAGGACAGGGTAGAGAGACCCAGTACTTC.

This clone was picked up many times. The chain employs TRBV2 and TRBJ2-2; a possible D gene is TRBD2 (6 bases). CDR3 length equals 15 residues. V dropped 0 bases and J dropped 6 bases, with 11 bases sitting between them. The germline V gene has CDR1 SNHLY and CDR2 FYNNEI. The CDR3 is CASSEALIAAGELFF. The CDR3 nucleotides read TGTGCCAGCAGTGAAGCTTTGATAGCGGCCGGGGAGCTGTTTTTT. Filled out from reference TRBV2 and TRBJ2-2, the complete variable domain reads EPEVTQTPSHQVTQMGQEVILRCVPISNHLYFYWYRQILGQKVEFLVSFYNNEISEKSEIFDDQFSVERPDGSNFTLKIRSTKLEDSAMYFCASSEALIAAGELFFGEGSRLTVL.

The V call is TRBV5-1, the J call TRBJ2-7, with D maybe TRBD2 (5 bases). The CDR3 extends over 13 amino acids. Deletions cut 2 bases from V and 6 bases from J, with 12 bases between. The V gene's germline CDR1 is SGHRS and CDR2 YFSETQ. The DNA of the CDR3 is TGCGCCAGCAGCTTCCCCGGAGGCCTCGAGCAGTACTTC. Amino acids: CASSFPGGLEQYF.

This clone was found once. V gene TRBV27 combines with J gene TRBJ2-1; 7 bases map to TRBD1. The junction had 16 bases not matched to a gene; V was cut back by 5 bases and J by 6 bases. The CDR3 loop spans 17 amino acids. Germline V gives CDR1 MNHEY, CDR2 SMNVEV (reference sequence). CDR3 sequence (DNA): TGTGCCAGCAGTCCCGCCATCCTAGGGGGCTGGTCCAATGAGCAGTTCTTC. It is translated as CASSPAILGGWSNEQFF.

This clone was detected a few times. This sequence joins TRBV4-1 and TRBJ1-2, with TRBD1 matching over 7 bases. In germline, CDR1 is MGHRA, CDR2 YSYEKL. This CDR3 contains 13 residues. Trimming took 3 bases from V and 7 from J; bases not matched to a gene: 5. CDR3 sequence (DNA): TGCGCCAGCAGCCACCCAGGGGGTAGTGGCTACACCTTC. Translating it yields CASSHPGGSGYTF.

J is TRBJ2-6 and V is TRBV21-1; the table's D call of TRBD1 was not tested on the DNA. TRBV21-1 is a known pseudogene. The CDR3 runs 19 residues. CDR3 protein: CASRQGPDLALSGANVLTF. CDR3 sequence (DNA): TGTGCCAGCAGACAGGGCCCTGATCTTGCCCTTTCTGGGGCCAACGTCCTGACTTTC.

This clone appeared a few times. CDR3 coding DNA: TGCGCCAGCAGCTTGGGGGCTAGCGTAGATACGCAGTATTTT. It translates to CASSLGASVDTQYF. The rearrangement joins TRBV5-1 to TRBJ2-3; perhaps TRBD2 as D (6 bases). With 0 bases removed from V and 5 bases from J, the gap between germline ends came to 10 bases. Germline V lookup: CDR1 SGHRS, CDR2 YFSETQ. The CDR3 contains 14 residues.

This CDR3 reads CASSPWQAEYNEQFF. In nucleotides, the CDR3 is TGTGCCAGCAGCCCCTGGCAAGCGGAGTACAATGAGCAGTTCTTC. The V and J genes are TRBV7-8 and TRBJ2-1; D might be TRBD2 (5 bases). The CDR3 spans 15 residues. Between the trimmed V and J ends, which lost 5 bases and 4 bases, there was a span of 15 bases. Germline V gives CDR1 SGHVS, CDR2 FQNEAQ.

The chain links TRBV2 to TRBJ2-2; TRBD2 matches at 7 bases. V was pared by 8 bases and J by 7 bases, with 10 bases of the junction left unmatched. The CDR3 spans 14 residues. Looked up from germline, CDR1 is SNHLY and CDR2 is FYNNEI. The chain's CDR3 is CASRRLADVGELFF. In nucleotides, the CDR3 is TGTGCCAGCCGCCGACTAGCTGACGTCGGGGAGCTGTTTTTT.

A word on this clone: The sample holds other DNA sequences that translate to the same CDR3. The chain has TRBV15 and TRBJ2-5; TRBD2 matches at 7 bases. This CDR3 comprises 14 residues. V lost 6 bases to trimming and J lost 5 bases; unmatched junction nucleotides: 9. Germline V gene lookup returns CDR1 LNHNV and CDR2 YYDKDF (reference sequence). The DNA for the CDR3 is TGTGCCACCAGGGGGGGGAGGGCGTGGGAGACCCAGTACTTC. Its translation: CATRGGRAWETQYF.